A selection of T cell receptor beta chains follows, all from one sample in a study of CD8 T cells in ankylosing spondylitis. TCRdb called the 5' RACE reads again in MiXCR, with one record for every CDR3 protein. The table includes 150,000 to 200,000 distinct CDR3 sequences, roughly 18% detected once. Sequenced material: blood, either unsorted or a sorted T cell fraction (not recorded which). The origin of the receptors is a male donor between 5 and 29 years old with ankylosing spondylitis or in good health (not recorded which). CDR3s include the opening cysteine and the closing phenylalanine or tryptophan. Each record gives: J gene, clone size, D gene, CDR3 length, V gene, CDR3 DNA, CDR3 protein. A D gene is named only where the DNA matches it firmly. Where a row states a size, it is once, few, many or the class of an expanded clone; other rows omit it.

>TRBJ2-7|many|.|13|TRBV19
TGTGCCAGTAGTATAACAGATGGTGAAGAGCAGTACTTC
CASSITDGEEQYF
>TRBJ2-1|many|.|17|TRBV24-1
TGTGCCACCAGTGATGCTTCACCGGGGTATATTTCCAATGAGCAGTTCTTC
CATSDASPGYISNEQFF
>TRBJ2-2|many|.|16|TRBV12-3/TRBV12-4
TGTGCCAGCAGTTCCCCATCGGGAATGGGCACCGGGGAGCTGTTTTTT
CASSSPSGMGTGELFF
>TRBJ1-4|many|.|15|TRBV4-3
TGCGCCAGCAGCCAAGAGGTGACGACAGCCGGTCGACTGTTTTTT
CASSQEVTTAGRLFF
>TRBJ2-1|many|.|15|TRBV7-2
TGTGCCAGCAGCTTAAGACGGGGGAAAGGTAATGAGCAGTTCTTC
CASSLRRGKGNEQFF
>TRBJ2-3|.|TRBD1|17|TRBV10-2
TGCGCCAGCAGTGAGTCTCAGGGGGTAGCTGGCACAGATACGCAGTATTTT
CASSESQGVAGTDTQYF
>TRBJ2-1|many|TRBD2|11|TRBV10-3
TGTGCCATCACCCTTAGCGGGAGTTGGTTCTTC
CAITLSGSWFF
>TRBJ2-1|many|.|17|TRBV5-1
TGCGCCAGCAGCTCCTCAACTGGCGTAGTTTCCTACAATGAGCAGTTCTTC
CASSSSTGVVSYNEQFF
>TRBJ2-7|many|.|15|TRBV7-2
TGTGCCAGCAGCGTACTAATTACCGGCGACTACGAGCAGTACTTC
CASSVLITGDYEQYF
>TRBJ2-7|many|.|12|TRBV20-1
TGCAGTGCTCTTGGGGAACTGGGTGAGCAGTACTTC
CSALGELGEQYF
>TRBJ2-5|.|TRBD2|14|TRBV27
TGTGCCAGCAGCCCAGTAGTGGGGGGGGAGACCCAGTACTTC
CASSPVVGGETQYF
>TRBJ2-3|many|TRBD1|15|TRBV12-3/TRBV12-4
TGTGCCAGCAGCCGCCGGGACAGGGGTCGACATACGCAGTATTTT
CASSRRDRGRHTQYF
>TRBJ2-5|.|.|13|TRBV24-1
TGTGCCACCAGTGACCCGGTACAAGAGACCCAGTACTTC
CATSDPVQETQYF
>TRBJ1-2|many|TRBD1|15|TRBV5-5
TGTGCCAGCAGCTTGGTTGTGACAGGGAACTATGGCTACACCTTC
CASSLVVTGNYGYTF
>TRBJ2-5|many|TRBD2|14|TRBV7-6
TGTGCCAGCAGCCTACGACTAGCGGAAGAGACCCAGTACTTC
CASSLRLAEETQYF
>TRBJ2-7|many|.|14|TRBV5-1
TGCGCCAGCAGCTTGGCGGAGAGCTCCTACGAGCAGTACTTC
CASSLAESSYEQYF
>TRBJ1-2|many|.|15|TRBV3-1
TGTGCCAGCAGCCAGAGGTCGACAGGAGGCTATGGCTACACCTTC
CASSQRSTGGYGYTF
>TRBJ2-7|many|TRBD2|15|TRBV5-1
TGCGCCAGCAGTGCCGGGACTAGCGGTCTTTACGAGCAGTACTTC
CASSAGTSGLYEQYF
>TRBJ2-3|.|TRBD2|13|TRBV7-6
TGTGCCAGCAGGCGGGAGCCCACAGATACGCAGTATTTT
CASRREPTDTQYF
>TRBJ2-5|few|.|14|TRBV28
TGTGCCAGCAGCCCATATGTTGGCTCGGAGACCCAGTACTTC
CASSPYVGSETQYF
>TRBJ1-1|many|.|13|TRBV30
TGTGCCTGGAGTGTACAAGGCAACACTGAAGCTTTCTTT
CAWSVQGNTEAFF
>TRBJ2-3|few|.|15|TRBV4-2
TGTGCCAGCAGTCCACGCTCTCCGGGATTTGATACGCAGTATTTT
CASSPRSPGFDTQYF
>TRBJ2-5|.|.|16|TRBV18
TGTGCCAGCTCACCACCGGAGTCGGGGCAGCAAGAGACCCAGTACTTC
CASSPPESGQQETQYF
>TRBJ2-1|many|TRBD2|17|TRBV4-1
TGCGCCAGCAGCCACCAAGCGACTAGCGGGAGTAGCTATGAGCAGTTCTTC
CASSHQATSGSSYEQFF
>TRBJ2-7|few|TRBD2|17|TRBV7-8
TGTGCCAGCAGCTTTGGACTAGCGGGAGACTTTAGGAAGGAGCAGTACTTC
CASSFGLAGDFRKEQYF
>TRBJ2-3|many|.|13|TRBV20-1
TGCAGTGCTAGGTTCCCCTGGAGAGATACGCAGTATTTT
CSARFPWRDTQYF
>TRBJ1-5|few|.|12|TRBV29-1
TGCAGCGTTTCAGGGGATGATCAGCCCCAGCATTTT
CSVSGDDQPQHF
>TRBJ2-7|many|.|15|TRBV12-3/TRBV12-4
TGTGCCAGCAGAGGGGGGGGTTGGAGTTCCTACGAGCAGTACTTC
CASRGGGWSSYEQYF
>TRBJ2-1|few|TRBD1|15|TRBV7-6
TGTGCCAGCAGCCAGGACAGGACCTCTAGGAATGAGCAGTTCTTC
CASSQDRTSRNEQFF
>TRBJ2-7|many|.|13|TRBV7-2
TGTGCCAGCAGCGACAGAGTCAGGGGCGAGCAGTACTTC
CASSDRVRGEQYF
>TRBJ2-1|.|TRBD2|15|TRBV20-1
TGCAGTGCTCCACCAGCGGGAGGGCTGGGGAATGAGCAGTTCTTC
CSAPPAGGLGNEQFF
>TRBJ1-2|many|TRBD1|15|TRBV6-5
TGTGCCAGCAGTTACTCCGACAGGGACCACTATGGCTACACCTTC
CASSYSDRDHYGYTF
>TRBJ2-1|many|.|12|TRBV5-1
TGCGCCAGCAGCCCCCGAGAGCGTGAGCAGTTCTTC
CASSPREREQFF
>TRBJ2-1|.|TRBD1|16|TRBV27
TGTGCCACCAAGGAAAGCCAGGGGGCAAAAATCAATGAGCAGTTCTTC
CATKESQGAKINEQFF
>TRBJ2-5|few|.|15|TRBV12-3/TRBV12-4
TGTGCCAGCAGCCCCTGGACGTCGGCAAGGGAGACCCAGTACTTC
CASSPWTSARETQYF
>TRBJ2-2|few|.|15|TRBV10-1
TGCGCCAGCTTGAGTTTCGGGGACCACACCGGGGAGCTGTTTTTT
CASLSFGDHTGELFF
>TRBJ2-5|many|.|15|TRBV6-6
TGTGCCAGCAGTTACTCGGCGGGGCGAGTCCAAGCCCAGTACTTC
CASSYSAGRVQAQYF
>TRBJ2-1|many|.|17|TRBV29-1
TGCAGCGTTGAGTTCGGACGGAGACACAGACTACGGAATGAGCAGTTCTTC
CSVEFGRRHRLRNEQFF
>TRBJ1-5|many|.|15|TRBV29-1
TGCAGCGTCGCCGACGGCCTCCTTGGGAATCAGCCCCAGCATTTT
CSVADGLLGNQPQHF
>TRBJ1-2|.|.|10|TRBV29-1
TGCAGCGTTTTTCAGGGCGGCTACACCTTC
CSVFQGGYTF
>TRBJ2-4|.|TRBD2|15|TRBV2
TGTGCCAGCAGTGAACCCGGGAGGGCCAAAAACATTCAGTACTTC
CASSEPGRAKNIQYF
>TRBJ1-3|many|TRBD1|16|TRBV20-1
TGCAGTGCTAGAGATACGGCAGGGGGAAATGGAAACACCATATATTTT
CSARDTAGGNGNTIYF
>TRBJ2-3|.|.|13|TRBV29-1
TGCAGCGTTGGAACCCGACAGACAGATACGCAGTATTTT
CSVGTRQTDTQYF
>TRBJ1-4|many|.|12|TRBV20-1
TGCAGTGTAGGACCGCCTAATGAAAAACTGTTTTTT
CSVGPPNEKLFF
>TRBJ1-5|few|.|16|TRBV18
TGTGCCAGCTCAAGACGAAGACAGGCTGGCAATCAGCCCCAGCATTTT
CASSRRRQAGNQPQHF
>TRBJ2-1|few|TRBD2|14|TRBV20-1
TGCAGCGTCCCGAGTAGCGGGAGTTTTAATGAGCAGTTCTTC
CSVPSSGSFNEQFF
>TRBJ2-3|many|TRBD2|16|TRBV9
TGTGCCAGCAGCGTAGACCTAGCGGGAGGAACAGATACGCAGTATTTT
CASSVDLAGGTDTQYF
>TRBJ2-2|many|TRBD2|14|TRBV11-2
TGTGCCAGGGGACTAGCGGGAGGGCCCGGGGAGCTGTTTTTT
CARGLAGGPGELFF
>TRBJ2-2|many|TRBD2|16|TRBV3-1
TGTGCCAGCACAAGACTAGCGGGAGAGATCACCGGGGAGCTGTTTTTT
CASTRLAGEITGELFF
>TRBJ2-1|many|.|13|TRBV20-1
TGCAGTGCTAGACGACCCAGCCCGCCAGAGCAGTTCTTC
CSARRPSPPEQFF
>TRBJ2-1|many|.|15|TRBV27
TGTGCCAGCAGTTTATCGCGGTGGGGGGACAATGAGCAGTTCTTC
CASSLSRWGDNEQFF
>TRBJ2-2|many|TRBD2|15|TRBV6-6
TGTGCCAGCAGTTCCCCGGGACTAGCGGGAGGGGAGCTGTTTTTT
CASSSPGLAGGELFF
>TRBJ1-2|.|TRBD1|16|TRBV7-2
TGTGCCAGCATCTTAGGATGGACAGGGGACAACTATGGCTACACCTTC
CASILGWTGDNYGYTF
>TRBJ2-7|.|TRBD1|15|TRBV27
TGTGCCAGCAGTTTAAGGGGGACAGGCTCCTACGAGCAGTACTTC
CASSLRGTGSYEQYF
>TRBJ2-5|many|TRBD2|15|TRBV6-2/TRBV6-3
TGTGCCAGCACTAGGCCGGGACTAGCGAAAGAGACCCAGTACTTC
CASTRPGLAKETQYF
>TRBJ1-1|many|.|14|TRBV3-1
TGTGCCAGCAGCCAAGTTTCCGCGAACACTGAAGCTTTCTTT
CASSQVSANTEAFF
>TRBJ2-6|.|TRBD1|17|TRBV10-3
TGTGCCATCAGAACAGGGGGACCCTACTCTGGGGCCAACGTCCTGACTTTC
CAIRTGGPYSGANVLTF